This note documents a single T cell receptor (beta chain) sequence. Its antigen remains unidentified. Base qualities were left out, and no much larger clone turns up one base away. The sample originates from a study of blood T cell repertoires in COVID-19 (dated by TCRdb to the early 2020s). Study-level background: Collaborator samples came from the United States, Italy and Spain and covered acute and convalescent phases of COVID-19. The material from the prospective study consisted of cDNA or gDNA derived from T cells, B-cell-depleted T cells, or PBMCs. Subjects who had been exposed to COVID-19, were actively infected with it, or had recovered from it provided the deeply sampled blood TCRbeta repertoires that made up the dataset. The repertoires were released in a freely available public database meant as a resource for research on the immune response to SARS-CoV-2. Samples came from the ongoing ImmuneRACE study (first 160 participants) plus 1,254 subjects from 6 global collaborators. Nearly every sample came with metadata listing a de-identified subject ID, COVID-19 status, age in years and sex. Where available, HLA class I and class II types were taken from metadata supplied by the sample provider and were not determined by assay-based typing.

What the work shows at the level of the full study, not this receptor alone: Clinical and demographic metadata were provided uncurated, with the amount varying by source and participant.

The CDR3 covers 12 residues, taking in both the cysteine and the phenylalanine. Solely the CDR3 DNA is kept, with 36 bases framed from the first base. The CDR1 and CDR2 encoded by the germline V gene are KGHSH and LQKENI. Trimmed from V: 3 bases; trimmed from J: 6 bases; junction bases lacking a gene match: 1. TCRbeta CDR3 regions were amplified from genomic DNA using the immunoSEQ Assay, a bias-controlled multiplex PCR. The study's processing was this. The number of nucleated cells in each sample was estimated from the amplification of reference gene primers within the assay. Sequence reads were collapsed and filtered to measure the absolute abundance of every unique TCRbeta CDR3 rearrangement. Productive Simpson clonality was computed per sample as the square root of Simpson's diversity index over productive rearrangements. Sourced from immuneACCESS, this table was stored by TCRdb with only in-frame sequences that have V and J called. A share of the clones is absent; for the studies checked, an unresolved V gene accounts for under half, and the remainder has no known explanation. V and J calls plus clone size are reproduced from that table; the DNA served to infer D and trimming. The sample contains roughly 160,000 clones, roughly 84% of them found a single time. Around 6.5% of the sample comes from the top ten.

Participants in the prospective study were enrolled through a virtual design, were aged about 18 to 100 years, and lived in 24 United States geographic areas. Cohort assignment in the prospective study relied on participant-reported clinical history from a screening survey and a study questionnaire. Recovered participants in ImmuneRACE Cohort 3 were defined as having two consecutive negative NP/OP PCR tests, clearance from a healthcare professional, or resolution of symptoms. In the prospective study, mobile phlebotomists collected whole blood, serum and a nasopharyngeal or oropharyngeal swab from each participant. Over an approximately 2-month period, participants in the prospective study had the option of providing additional blood draws and questionnaires. Blood samples from the prospective study were shipped frozen or at room temperature prior to DNA extraction.

Rearrangement joined TRBV18 to TRBJ2-7, and TRBD1 aligns with 8 junction nucleotides. Sequenced input: PBMCs or T cells enriched from blood (not recorded which). The receptor was derived from a woman in her fifties or sixties who had recovered from COVID-19. The nucleotide sequence is TGTGCCAGCTCACCGGACAGGGTCGAGCAGTACTTC. The encoded protein is CASSPDRVEQYF.